This TCR beta chain was sequenced for a study of glioma-infiltrating T cells after dendritic cell vaccination. Sequencing was performed with immunoSEQ multiplex PCR; in TCRdb, only in-frame clones are kept and a portion is missing. The repertoire holds roughly 80,000 clones, roughly 90% seen once, with roughly 3.2% in the top ten. The CDR3 extends over 15 amino acids. The germline CDR1 and CDR2 sequences are SNHLY and FYNNEI. Remarks on this clone: An end of the junction differs from the germline gene, which may be a read error. This CDR3 is also generated by other DNA sequences in the sample.

This clonotype originated in a human donor with glioblastoma. The J gene is TRBJ1-6, the V gene TRBV2, with D unresolved. Sequences were derived from blood, sampled before dendritic cell vaccination. The CDR3 protein is CASSEAGGIDSPLHF. The CDR3 DNA reads as TGTGCCAGCAGTGAAGCGGGAGGGATAGATTCCCCCCTCCACTTT.